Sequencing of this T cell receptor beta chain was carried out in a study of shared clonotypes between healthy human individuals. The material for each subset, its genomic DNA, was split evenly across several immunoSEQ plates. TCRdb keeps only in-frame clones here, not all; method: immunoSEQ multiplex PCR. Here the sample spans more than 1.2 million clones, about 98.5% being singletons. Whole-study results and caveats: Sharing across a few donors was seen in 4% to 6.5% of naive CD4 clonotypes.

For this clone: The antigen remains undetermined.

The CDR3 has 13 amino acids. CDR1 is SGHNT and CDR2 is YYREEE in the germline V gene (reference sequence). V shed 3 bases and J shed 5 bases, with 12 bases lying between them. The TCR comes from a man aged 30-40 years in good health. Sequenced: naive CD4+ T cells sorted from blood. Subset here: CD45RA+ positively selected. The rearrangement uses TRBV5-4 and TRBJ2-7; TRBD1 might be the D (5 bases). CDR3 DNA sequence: TGTGCCAGCAGCTCGCAGGGATGGGACGAGCAGTACTTC. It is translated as CASSSQGWDEQYF.